This T cell receptor beta chain came from a study of control samples from healthy donors and cancer patients. Repertoires were generated with immunoSEQ multiplex PCR, while TCRdb's copy carries only in-frame clones and drops some. The sample includes 130,000 or so clones, roughly 89% of them seen just once. This CDR3 is built from 14 residues. V gave up 4 bases and J gave up 4 bases, with 13 bases separating them. Germline V gives CDR1 SGHVS, CDR2 FQNEAQ. This clone was counted a single time. The chain employs TRBV7-8 and TRBJ2-5; no firm D call. The material sequenced was blood. This clonotype originated in a man between 18 and 35 years old in good health. The CDR3 DNA is TGTGCCAGCAGCTCAGTAAGGGTGGGAGAGACCCAGTACTTC. Translated, it gives CASSSVRVGETQYF.